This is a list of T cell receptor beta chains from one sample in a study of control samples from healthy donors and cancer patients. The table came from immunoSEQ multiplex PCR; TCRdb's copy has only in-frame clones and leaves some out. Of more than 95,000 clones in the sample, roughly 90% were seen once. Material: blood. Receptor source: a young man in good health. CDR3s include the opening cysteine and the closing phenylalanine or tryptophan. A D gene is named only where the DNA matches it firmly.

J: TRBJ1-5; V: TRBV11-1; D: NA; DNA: TGTGCCAGCAGCTTAAGCGGATCTCAGCCCCAGCATTTT; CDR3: CASSLSGSQPQHF
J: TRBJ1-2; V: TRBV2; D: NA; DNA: TGTGCCAGCAGTGAAAGGGGGGCAGGCGACTCGGACTATGGCTACACCTTC; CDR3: CASSERGAGDSDYGYTF
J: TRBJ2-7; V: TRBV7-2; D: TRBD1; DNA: TGTGCCAGCAGCCCCAACTGGCAGGGGGCGCGCCACGAGCAGTACTTC; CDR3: CASSPNWQGARHEQYF
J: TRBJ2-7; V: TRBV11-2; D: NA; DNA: TGTGCCAGCAGCTTTGGGTGGTTAGGGGGGAGGGCAGGGGAGCAGTACTTC; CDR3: CASSFGWLGGRAGEQYF
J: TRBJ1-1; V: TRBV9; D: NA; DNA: TGTGCCAGCAGCGCACAGGAGGTGGGCACTGAAGCTTTCTTT; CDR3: CASSAQEVGTEAFF
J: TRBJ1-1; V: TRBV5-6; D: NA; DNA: TGTGCCAGCAGCTTGAGTGTGACCGCCGGCATGAACACTGAAGCTTTCTTT; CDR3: CASSLSVTAGMNTEAFF
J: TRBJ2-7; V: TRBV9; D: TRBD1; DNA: TGTGCCAGCAGCGTATTGGGACAGGGGAACGAGCAGTACTTC; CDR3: CASSVLGQGNEQYF
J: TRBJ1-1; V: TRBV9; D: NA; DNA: TGTGCCAGCAGCGCAACAGGCGGGTTGACTCACACTGAAGCTTTCTTT; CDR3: CASSATGGLTHTEAFF
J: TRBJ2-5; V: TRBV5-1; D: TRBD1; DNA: TGCGCCAGCAGCCCCGGGACAGGGCAAGGAGAGACCCAGTACTTC; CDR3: CASSPGTGQGETQYF
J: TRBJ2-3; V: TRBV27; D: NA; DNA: TGTGCCAGCAGTTTACGGAATAGGAACACAGATACGCAGTATTTT; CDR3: CASSLRNRNTDTQYF
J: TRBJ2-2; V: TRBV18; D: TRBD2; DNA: TGTGCCAGCTCACCTAAAGGACTAGCGGGATTGAACACCGGGGAGCTGTTTTTT; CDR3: CASSPKGLAGLNTGELFF
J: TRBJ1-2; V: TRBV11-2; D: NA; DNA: TGTGCCCTTGGGGGAGCTAACTATGGCTACACCTTC; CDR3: CALGGANYGYTF
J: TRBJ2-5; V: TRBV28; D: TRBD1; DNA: TGTGCCAGCAGCGCGTCGGGACAGGGATTCATTCGGGAGACCCAGTACTTC; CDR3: CASSASGQGFIRETQYF